The rows below give T cell receptor beta chains drawn from one sample of a study of CD8 T cells in ankylosing spondylitis. MiXCR, run by TCRdb on the 5' RACE reads, gives a single entry per CDR3 protein. The table shows fewer than 500,000 distinct CDR3 sequences, with 26% occurring only once. The sequenced material came from blood, either unsorted or a sorted T cell fraction (not recorded which). These receptors came from a male donor with ankylosing spondylitis. The CDR3 runs from the conserved cysteine through the conserved F or W. A D gene is named only where the DNA matches it firmly. Only part of the rows carry a size: once, few, many, or a class if the clone is expanded.

-,TRBV12-3/TRBV12-4,TRBJ1-4,-,CASSPRDLNEKLFF,TGTGCCAGCAGTCCCCGGGACCTTAATGAAAAACTGTTTTTT
few,TRBV2,TRBJ2-2,-,CASSGFTLNTGELFF,TGTGCCAGCAGCGGGTTCACACTGAACACCGGGGAGCTGTTTTTT
few,TRBV20-1,TRBJ2-2,TRBD1,CSARKTGAKNTGELFF,TGCAGTGCTAGGAAGACAGGGGCCAAGAACACCGGGGAGCTGTTTTTT
few,TRBV5-1,TRBJ2-1,-,CASSLASVNEQFF,TGCGCCAGCAGCTTGGCTAGCGTCAATGAGCAGTTCTTC
-,TRBV10-3,TRBJ2-2,TRBD1,CAISESTGSGELFF,TGTGCCATCAGTGAGTCGACAGGGTCCGGGGAGCTGTTTTTT
-,TRBV29-1,TRBJ2-1,TRBD2,CSVAGTSGSYNEQFF,TGCAGCGTTGCTGGGACTAGCGGGAGTTACAATGAGCAGTTCTTC
-,TRBV28,TRBJ2-2,-,CASRQEVTGELFF,TGTGCCAGCAGGCAGGAAGTAACCGGGGAGCTGTTTTTT
-,TRBV5-1,TRBJ2-1,TRBD2,CASSLVGLAGEGEQFF,TGCGCCAGCAGCTTGGTCGGACTAGCGGGAGAGGGCGAGCAGTTCTTC
-,TRBV10-3,TRBJ2-3,-,CAISSSGAKDTDTQYF,TGTGCCATCAGCAGCTCAGGGGCTAAAGACACAGATACGCAGTATTTT
few,TRBV6-1,TRBJ2-1,TRBD1,CASMSPGQGNNEQFF,TGTGCCAGCATGTCGCCGGGACAGGGTAACAATGAGCAGTTCTTC
few,TRBV29-1,TRBJ1-5,TRBD1,CSVGQGDQPQHF,TGCAGCGTTGGACAGGGCGATCAGCCCCAGCATTTT
-,TRBV5-1,TRBJ1-2,TRBD1,CASSSSDRGLSYGYTF,TGCGCCAGCAGCTCATCGGACAGGGGGCTTAGCTATGGCTACACCTTC
few,TRBV3-1,TRBJ2-1,-,CASSPGGGEQFF,TGTGCCAGCAGCCCTGGTGGCGGTGAGCAGTTCTTC
-,TRBV20-1,TRBJ2-1,-,CRLEGSYNEQFF,TGCAGGTTAGAAGGCTCCTACAATGAGCAGTTCTTC
many,TRBV20-1,TRBJ2-7,-,CSATRGGSLSYEQYF,TGCAGTGCTACCCGTGGGGGGAGCCTCTCCTACGAGCAGTACTTC
-,TRBV20-1,TRBJ1-1,-,CSARDLERGNTEAFF,TGCAGTGCTAGAGATCTCGAACGGGGGAACACTGAAGCTTTCTTT